This T cell receptor beta chain appears in the sequencing data of a study of CD8 T cells in ankylosing spondylitis. There are 11 residues in the CDR3. Per the germline V gene, CDR1 is LGHDT and CDR2 is YNNKEL (reference sequence). Unmatched junction bases numbered 7, after V lost 6 bases and J lost 15 bases. TCRdb re-called the 5' RACE reads with MiXCR, one entry per CDR3 protein. This repertoire shows just under 550,000 distinct CDR3 sequences, roughly an eighth found once; its top ten account for over 6.5%. This clonotype has a handful of counts. Antigen specificity is unknown. Findings and caveats of the study: Roughly eight highly homologous variants made up a TCR beta motif that seemed to typify ankylosing spondylitis blood. Disease-linked clones reportedly showed significant enrichment in matched ankylosing spondylitis synovial fluid. In peripheral blood, disease-linked CD8+ clones occurred at relatively low frequencies.

The origin of this receptor is a male donor with ankylosing spondylitis. The sequenced material came from blood, either unsorted or a sorted T cell fraction (not recorded which). This sequence joins TRBV3-1 and TRBJ2-1; 8 bases fit TRBD1. CDR3 sequence (DNA): TGTGCCAGCAGTTCCCCACAGGGGGTGTTCTTC. It is translated as CASSSPQGVFF.